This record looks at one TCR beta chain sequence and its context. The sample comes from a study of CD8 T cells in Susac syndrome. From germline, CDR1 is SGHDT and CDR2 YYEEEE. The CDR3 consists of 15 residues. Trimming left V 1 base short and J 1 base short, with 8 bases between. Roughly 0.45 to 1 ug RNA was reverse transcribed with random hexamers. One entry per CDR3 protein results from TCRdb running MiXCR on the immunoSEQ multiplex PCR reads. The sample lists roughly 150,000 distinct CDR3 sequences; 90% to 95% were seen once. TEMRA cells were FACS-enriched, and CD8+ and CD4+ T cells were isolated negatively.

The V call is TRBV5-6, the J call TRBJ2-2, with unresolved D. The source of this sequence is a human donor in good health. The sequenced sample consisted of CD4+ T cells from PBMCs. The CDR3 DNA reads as TGTGCCAGCAGCTTGAGTCTCCGGAACACCGGGGAGCTGTTTTTT. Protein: CASSLSLRNTGELFF.